A selection of T cell receptor beta chains follows, all from one sample in a study of T cells expressing NK-cell markers. TCRdb reprocessed the 5' RACE reads and reports one entry per CDR3 protein, with no DNA. Recorded for this sample: approximately 380,000 distinct CDR3 sequences. Sequenced sample: blood T cells: a sorted CD56 or NKG2C T cell subset, CD4+ or CD8+ T cells, or bulk PBMC T cells (not recorded which). Source of these receptors: a man aged 18-69 years in good health. Each CDR3 is given with its conserved first and last residue. Fields, in order: V gene, J gene, CDR3 protein.

v_call: TRBV7-9; j_call: TRBJ1-5; cdr3_aa: CASSLGQTWDQPQHF
v_call: TRBV11-1; j_call: TRBJ2-3; cdr3_aa: CASSLVATHVGGTQYF
v_call: TRBV6-5; j_call: TRBJ2-5; cdr3_aa: CASSYSWVYQETQYF
v_call: TRBV6-1; j_call: TRBJ2-3; cdr3_aa: CASSDTYWGTDTQYF
v_call: TRBV11-2; j_call: TRBJ2-1; cdr3_aa: CASSFIASNEQFF
v_call: TRBV12-3/TRBV12-4; j_call: TRBJ2-3; cdr3_aa: CASSRSGEEDTQYF
v_call: TRBV9; j_call: TRBJ1-2; cdr3_aa: CASTPYEGYGYTF
v_call: TRBV30; j_call: TRBJ2-1; cdr3_aa: CAWTPGADEQFF
v_call: TRBV6-5; j_call: TRBJ2-1; cdr3_aa: CASSTYGPGTGRGYNEQFF
v_call: TRBV7-2; j_call: TRBJ1-2; cdr3_aa: CASSGFVYGYTF
v_call: TRBV3-1; j_call: TRBJ2-5; cdr3_aa: CASSQGGGAVKTQYF
v_call: TRBV7-6; j_call: TRBJ2-3; cdr3_aa: CASGTRDVPDTQYF
v_call: TRBV4-1; j_call: TRBJ1-6; cdr3_aa: CASSQGAGSYNSPLHF
v_call: TRBV15; j_call: TRBJ2-7; cdr3_aa: CATSRDTLGRTYEQYF
v_call: TRBV20-1; j_call: TRBJ2-3; cdr3_aa: CSASLPGRGDTQYF
v_call: TRBV12-3/TRBV12-4; j_call: TRBJ2-7; cdr3_aa: CASSLGLAGSYLYEQYF
v_call: TRBV12-3/TRBV12-4; j_call: TRBJ2-3; cdr3_aa: CASSLRPQGGITDTQYF
v_call: TRBV28; j_call: TRBJ2-5; cdr3_aa: CASGKTGVPETQYF
v_call: TRBV2; j_call: TRBJ2-5; cdr3_aa: CASGASGTGRETQYF
v_call: TRBV14; j_call: TRBJ2-3; cdr3_aa: CASSLNWANTQYF
v_call: TRBV24-1; j_call: TRBJ2-4; cdr3_aa: CATSVPWGAKNIQYF
v_call: TRBV21-1; j_call: TRBJ1-1; cdr3_aa: CASSQKPDFGMNTEAFF
v_call: TRBV6-1; j_call: TRBJ1-1; cdr3_aa: CASRDAGYTEAFF
v_call: TRBV2; j_call: TRBJ2-1; cdr3_aa: CASKPGQGFEQFF
v_call: TRBV3-1; j_call: TRBJ2-4; cdr3_aa: CASSQDGSGGAKNIQYF
v_call: TRBV9; j_call: TRBJ2-5; cdr3_aa: CASSVGTSETQYF